This T cell receptor beta chain was documented in a study of cytomegalovirus exposure and HLA in healthy donors. In regard to this clone: The antigen is not known.

The PCR employed 60 Vbeta primers together with 13 Jbeta primers. Profiled with immunoSEQ multiplex PCR; TCRdb holds only in-frame clones, not every one. This table has some 140,000 clones, 70% to 80% appearing once. Findings and limits, study-wide: Highest at DRB1 and lowest at HLA-C, TCR association rates differed among HLA loci in a later analysis. There were several of the most significant clusters that appeared linked to common viral pathogens in a later analysis. Analyzed later, most CMV-associated TCR beta chains appeared HLA-restricted.

Germline V gene lookup returns CDR1 SGHAT and CDR2 FQNNGV. Trimming cost V 3 bases and J 4 bases; bases outside gene matches: 6. This CDR3 is built from 16 residues. The clonotype was recovered from a female donor in good health and CMV-seronegative. Input material: PBMCs. The gene calls are TRBV11-2 and TRBJ2-2; 9 bases are a match to TRBD2. This CDR3 is CASSFGASGTTGELFF. In DNA form, the CDR3 reads TGTGCCAGCAGCTTTGGGGCTAGCGGGACCACCGGGGAGCTGTTTTTT.